The 2 T cell receptor beta chains reported below all come from one sample, sequenced in a study of beta chain features in type 1 diabetes. Every bit of the isolated RNA underwent reverse transcription, so sequencing read expressed TCRB transcripts. The protocol was immunoSEQ multiplex PCR, while the TCRdb copy is restricted to in-frame clones and leaves out a portion. In the table there are about 220,000 clones, about a tenth of which are singletons. The sample was central memory CD4+ T cells from blood. The source of these receptors is a man between 18 and 35 years old in good health.

The gene calls are TRBV5-4 and TRBJ2-7; TRBD1 matches at 9 bases. CDR3 length equals 15 residues. The V gene end was trimmed by 4 bases and the J gene end by 5 bases; junction bases not matched to a gene: 10. From germline, CDR1 is SGHNT and CDR2 YYREEE (reference sequence). The CDR3 coding sequence is TGTGCCAGCAGCCGTTTAGGGACAGGGTTCAACGAGCAGTACTTC. Protein: CASSRLGTGFNEQYF.

This clone occurred a few times. This chain joins TRBV14 and TRBJ2-1; the D is unclear. This CDR3 is 14 amino acids long. The ends were cut back, 2 bases at V and 2 bases at J, with 7 bases in the middle. Germline CDR1 is SGHDN and CDR2 is FVKESK. The CDR3: CASSQLVTYNEQFF. The CDR3 coding sequence is TGTGCCAGCAGCCAACTCGTGACCTACAATGAGCAGTTCTTC.